The clone carrying this T cell receptor beta chain occurred a few times. Its target is not known. The data derive from a study of vaccination and CD4 T cells after COVID-19. Sequence data for DNA of cultured CD4+ T cells were generated by the Oncomine TCR Beta short-read assay. TCRdb re-called the PCR reads through MiXCR, storing one row per CDR3 protein. The sample shows approximately 13,000 distinct CDR3 sequences, less than 35% of them seen only once. The CDR3 extends over 12 amino acids. The junction had 8 bases not matched to a gene; V was cut back by 8 bases and J by 8 bases. Germline CDR1 is MNHNS and CDR2 is SASEGT. Treatment: roughly 10-day PBMC culture with coronavirus spike peptide pools or control peptides (ViraFEST assay).

The TCR sequence derives from a human donor who received a COVID-19 vaccine. J is TRBJ1-2 and V is TRBV6-1; the match to TRBD1 covers 7 bases. This sample comprised CD4+ T cells from blood, cultured in vitro, obtained before SARS-CoV-2 vaccination. The CDR3 sequence: CASGRQGQGYTF. DNA for the CDR3: TGTGCCAGCGGACGACAGGGTCAAGGCTACACCTTC.